The rows below give T cell receptor beta chains drawn from one sample of a study of blood T cell repertoires in COVID-19. Produced via immunoSEQ multiplex PCR; TCRdb's table is partial and in-frame only. The profile covers over 200,000 clones, with nearly 90% appearing a single time and less than 15% taken by the ten largest. Sequencing was carried out using peripheral blood. The receptors were gathered from a young woman who had recovered from COVID-19. Both conserved end residues are part of each CDR3. The order of the fields is D gene, clone size, V gene, J gene, CDR3 DNA, CDR3 protein. D genes are given only for firm matches. Only part of the rows carry a size: once, few, many, or a class if the clone is expanded.

D gene: NA; clone size: few; V gene: TRBV29-1; J gene: TRBJ1-2; CDR3 DNA: TGCAGCGGGTTAAAGGGGAACTATGGCTACACCTTC; CDR3 protein: CSGLKGNYGYTF
D gene: NA; clone size: once; V gene: TRBV10-3; J gene: TRBJ1-2; CDR3 DNA: TGTGCCATCAGTGAGATGCAGGCGAGCTATGGCTACACCTTC; CDR3 protein: CAISEMQASYGYTF
D gene: TRBD2; clone size: once; V gene: TRBV2; J gene: TRBJ2-5; CDR3 DNA: TGTGCCAACAAGCGGGACGGGGGGGAGACCCAGTACTTC; CDR3 protein: CANKRDGGETQYF
D gene: NA; clone size: NA; V gene: TRBV5-1; J gene: TRBJ1-4; CDR3 DNA: TGCGCCAGCAGCTTGGCTCCGGGGGGTGAAAAACTGTTTTTT; CDR3 protein: CASSLAPGGEKLFF
D gene: NA; clone size: NA; V gene: TRBV10-1; J gene: TRBJ2-7; CDR3 DNA: TGCGCCAGCAGTGAGTCGAGTCAATATCCCGAGCAGTACTTC; CDR3 protein: CASSESSQYPEQYF
D gene: TRBD1; clone size: NA; V gene: TRBV19; J gene: TRBJ2-7; CDR3 DNA: TGTGCCAGTAGTCCGACGGGACAGGGGGGCGAGCAGTACTTC; CDR3 protein: CASSPTGQGGEQYF
D gene: NA; clone size: NA; V gene: TRBV4-1; J gene: TRBJ2-1; CDR3 DNA: TGCGCCAGCAGCCAAGAGACTTTAAATGAGCAGTTCTTC; CDR3 protein: CASSQETLNEQFF
D gene: NA; clone size: NA; V gene: TRBV7-9; J gene: TRBJ2-3; CDR3 DNA: TGTGCCAGCGCGTATAGCGGATACACAGATACGCAGTATTTT; CDR3 protein: CASAYSGYTDTQYF
D gene: TRBD2; clone size: NA; V gene: TRBV5-1; J gene: TRBJ2-1; CDR3 DNA: TGCGCCAGCAGCCCACCGGGACTAGCAAGGTACAATGAGCAGTTCTTC; CDR3 protein: CASSPPGLARYNEQFF
D gene: NA; clone size: once; V gene: TRBV13; J gene: TRBJ2-7; CDR3 DNA: TGTGCCAGCAGCCTCCAGGGTTTCTACTACGAGCAGTACTTC; CDR3 protein: CASSLQGFYYEQYF
D gene: NA; clone size: NA; V gene: TRBV6-6; J gene: TRBJ2-7; CDR3 DNA: TGTGCCAGCAGTCACGACTCCGGGACGGGAGACTACGAGCAGTACTTC; CDR3 protein: CASSHDSGTGDYEQYF
D gene: NA; clone size: NA; V gene: TRBV30; J gene: TRBJ2-5; CDR3 DNA: TGTGCCTGGAGTGTACGAGGAGGGGGCACCATGGAAGAGACCCAGTACTTC; CDR3 protein: CAWSVRGGGTMEETQYF
D gene: TRBD1; clone size: NA; V gene: TRBV3-1/TRBV3-2; J gene: TRBJ1-1; CDR3 DNA: TGTGCCAGCAGCTATCAGACAGGGGGTGGCACTGAAGCTTTCTTT; CDR3 protein: CASSYQTGGGTEAFF
D gene: NA; clone size: NA; V gene: TRBV7-9; J gene: TRBJ1-4; CDR3 DNA: TGTGCCAGCAGCTTTTCGGGGAGAGCTAATGAAAAACTGTTTTTT; CDR3 protein: CASSFSGRANEKLFF
D gene: NA; clone size: NA; V gene: TRBV27; J gene: TRBJ1-5; CDR3 DNA: TGTGCCAGCAGCCAAATAACAGGGTCCAATCAGCCCCAGCATTTT; CDR3 protein: CASSQITGSNQPQHF
D gene: NA; clone size: NA; V gene: TRBV24-1; J gene: TRBJ1-2; CDR3 DNA: TGTGCCACCAGTGATTCGGTAACAGTCTATGGCTACACCTTC; CDR3 protein: CATSDSVTVYGYTF
D gene: TRBD2; clone size: NA; V gene: TRBV11-2; J gene: TRBJ2-5; CDR3 DNA: TGTGCCAGCAGCCGGGAGGGCCAAGAGACCCAGTACTTC; CDR3 protein: CASSREGQETQYF
D gene: TRBD2; clone size: NA; V gene: TRBV6-2/TRBV6-3; J gene: TRBJ2-5; CDR3 DNA: TGTGCCAGCAGTGCGACTAGCGGGCGCAGGTGGGAGACCCAGTACTTC; CDR3 protein: CASSATSGRRWETQYF
D gene: NA; clone size: NA; V gene: TRBV11-3; J gene: TRBJ2-7; CDR3 DNA: TGTGCCAGCAGCTTAGCGGGTACCTCCTACGAGCAGTACTTC; CDR3 protein: CASSLAGTSYEQYF
D gene: NA; clone size: once; V gene: TRBV2; J gene: TRBJ1-5; CDR3 DNA: TGTGCCAGCAGTGAATCCAGGGATCAGCCCCAGCATTTT; CDR3 protein: CASSESRDQPQHF
D gene: NA; clone size: NA; V gene: TRBV4-1; J gene: TRBJ1-2; CDR3 DNA: TGCGCCAGCAGCCAAGAACAGGTCTATGGCTACACCTTC; CDR3 protein: CASSQEQVYGYTF
D gene: TRBD1; clone size: NA; V gene: TRBV23-1; J gene: TRBJ2-7; CDR3 DNA: TGCGCCAGCAGTCAAACGACCCGACAGGGACAGGGCGAGCAGTACTTC; CDR3 protein: CASSQTTRQGQGEQYF
D gene: NA; clone size: NA; V gene: TRBV5-1; J gene: TRBJ2-7; CDR3 DNA: TGCGCCAGCAGCTTAGTGGGAGTCTACGAGCAGTACTTC; CDR3 protein: CASSLVGVYEQYF
D gene: NA; clone size: NA; V gene: TRBV11-3; J gene: TRBJ2-3; CDR3 DNA: TGTGCCAGCAGCTTAGAGCGCGGGGCTGGGCAGTATTTT; CDR3 protein: CASSLERGAGQYF
D gene: NA; clone size: NA; V gene: TRBV2; J gene: TRBJ2-2; CDR3 DNA: TGTGCCAGCAGTGAGTTCAGGAACACCGGGGAGCTGTTTTTT; CDR3 protein: CASSEFRNTGELFF
D gene: TRBD1; clone size: NA; V gene: TRBV6-2/TRBV6-3; J gene: TRBJ1-2; CDR3 DNA: TGTGCCAGCAACCCCGGGACAGGGGTTTTTAGGTATGGCTACACCTTC; CDR3 protein: CASNPGTGVFRYGYTF
D gene: NA; clone size: NA; V gene: TRBV14; J gene: TRBJ1-6; CDR3 DNA: TGTGCCAGCAGCCAAGATTTGGAGGCAAGTTCACCCCTCCACTTT; CDR3 protein: CASSQDLEASSPLHF
D gene: NA; clone size: NA; V gene: TRBV7-2; J gene: TRBJ2-7; CDR3 DNA: TGTGCCAGCAGCTTAGGGCAACCCAACTACGAGCAGTACTTC; CDR3 protein: CASSLGQPNYEQYF
D gene: TRBD1; clone size: NA; V gene: TRBV29-1; J gene: TRBJ1-1; CDR3 DNA: TGCAGCGCTATACAGGGGGCGGCTTTCTTT; CDR3 protein: CSAIQGAAFF
D gene: TRBD1; clone size: few; V gene: TRBV7-2; J gene: TRBJ1-4; CDR3 DNA: TGTGCCAGCAGCACCGACAGGGCCCGAAATGAAAAACTGTTTTTT; CDR3 protein: CASSTDRARNEKLFF
D gene: NA; clone size: NA; V gene: TRBV19; J gene: TRBJ1-5; CDR3 DNA: TGTGCCAGTAGTATGTTGGCCATGCCCCAGCATTTT; CDR3 protein: CASSMLAMPQHF
D gene: NA; clone size: NA; V gene: TRBV7-2; J gene: TRBJ1-4; CDR3 DNA: TGTGCCAGCAGCTTAGGCCTTTACGGAAAACTGTTTTTT; CDR3 protein: CASSLGLYGKLFF
D gene: NA; clone size: NA; V gene: TRBV7-6; J gene: TRBJ1-5; CDR3 DNA: TGTGCCAGCAGTCATTCCCAGAATAGCAATCAGCCCCAGCATTTT; CDR3 protein: CASSHSQNSNQPQHF
D gene: NA; clone size: NA; V gene: TRBV21-1; J gene: TRBJ2-5; CDR3 DNA: TGTGCCAGCAGCAACCACCTCCAGAACCAAGAGACCCAGTACTTC; CDR3 protein: CASSNHLQNQETQYF
D gene: NA; clone size: NA; V gene: TRBV7-7; J gene: TRBJ2-3; CDR3 DNA: TGTGCCAGCAGCTTACTTCCCAGGGGCACAGATACGCAGTATTTT; CDR3 protein: CASSLLPRGTDTQYF
D gene: TRBD2; clone size: NA; V gene: TRBV25-1; J gene: TRBJ2-1; CDR3 DNA: TGTGCCAGCAGTGATTTGCGGGAGATCAGTAATGAGCAGTTCTTC; CDR3 protein: CASSDLREISNEQFF
D gene: TRBD2; clone size: NA; V gene: TRBV27; J gene: TRBJ2-5; CDR3 DNA: TGTGCCAGCAGTTTATCTCGGTCCATGACTAGCGGCCAAGAGACCCAGTACTTC; CDR3 protein: CASSLSRSMTSGQETQYF
D gene: NA; clone size: NA; V gene: TRBV5-6; J gene: TRBJ2-2; CDR3 DNA: TGTGCCAGCAGCCCAGGGCCCGGGGAGCTGTTTTTT; CDR3 protein: CASSPGPGELFF
D gene: NA; clone size: NA; V gene: TRBV18; J gene: TRBJ2-2; CDR3 DNA: TGTGCCAGCTCCCTTCAGGGGACCGGGGAGCTGTTTTTT; CDR3 protein: CASSLQGTGELFF
D gene: NA; clone size: few; V gene: TRBV6-5; J gene: TRBJ1-5; CDR3 DNA: TGTGCCAGCAGTTGGCAGGGCAATCAGCCCCAGCATTTT; CDR3 protein: CASSWQGNQPQHF
D gene: TRBD1; clone size: NA; V gene: TRBV25-1; J gene: TRBJ1-2; CDR3 DNA: TGTGCCAGCAGTGAGGGACAGTTCTATGGCTACACCTTC; CDR3 protein: CASSEGQFYGYTF
D gene: TRBD1; clone size: once; V gene: TRBV7-2; J gene: TRBJ1-5; CDR3 DNA: TGTGCCAGCAGCGGACAGGGGATGCAGCCCCAGCATTTT; CDR3 protein: CASSGQGMQPQHF
D gene: TRBD2; clone size: NA; V gene: TRBV15; J gene: TRBJ2-1; CDR3 DNA: TGTGCCACCAGCAGAGGACTAGCGGGAAATGAGCAGTTCTTC; CDR3 protein: CATSRGLAGNEQFF
D gene: NA; clone size: NA; V gene: TRBV24-1; J gene: TRBJ2-2; CDR3 DNA: TGTGCCACCAGCCCTACAGGGAGCACCGGGGAGCTGTTTTTT; CDR3 protein: CATSPTGSTGELFF
D gene: TRBD1; clone size: NA; V gene: TRBV9; J gene: TRBJ2-7; CDR3 DNA: TGTGCCAGCAGCCGGACAGGGAACTACGAGCAGTACTTC; CDR3 protein: CASSRTGNYEQYF
D gene: TRBD1; clone size: NA; V gene: TRBV30; J gene: TRBJ1-5; CDR3 DNA: TGTGCCTGGAGCCAAGGGGGCAGGGCTAGCAATCAGCCCCAGCATTTT; CDR3 protein: CAWSQGGRASNQPQHF
D gene: NA; clone size: NA; V gene: TRBV7-9; J gene: TRBJ1-1; CDR3 DNA: TGTGCCAGCAGCTTTGGCAGGAACACTGAAGCTTTCTTT; CDR3 protein: CASSFGRNTEAFF
D gene: TRBD2; clone size: NA; V gene: TRBV15; J gene: TRBJ2-5; CDR3 DNA: TGTGCCACCAGCAGAGGGGGGACTACGCAAGAGACCCAGTACTTC; CDR3 protein: CATSRGGTTQETQYF
D gene: NA; clone size: once; V gene: TRBV4-3; J gene: TRBJ2-6; CDR3 DNA: TGCGCCAGCAGCCAAGAGAGGTTCGGATCGGCCAACGTCCTGACTTTC; CDR3 protein: CASSQERFGSANVLTF
D gene: TRBD2; clone size: NA; V gene: TRBV9; J gene: TRBJ2-1; CDR3 DNA: TGTGCCAGCAGCAGAATGGGGGAGGGCCACAATGAGCAGTTCTTC; CDR3 protein: CASSRMGEGHNEQFF
D gene: NA; clone size: few; V gene: TRBV4-2; J gene: TRBJ2-7; CDR3 DNA: TGTGCCAGCAGCCAAGGACAGGAGACCTACGAGCAGTACTTC; CDR3 protein: CASSQGQETYEQYF
D gene: NA; clone size: NA; V gene: TRBV6-5; J gene: TRBJ2-7; CDR3 DNA: TGTGCCAGCAGTTTAGGCGGCAGGGCTAACGAGCAGTACTTC; CDR3 protein: CASSLGGRANEQYF
D gene: NA; clone size: NA; V gene: TRBV19; J gene: TRBJ1-1; CDR3 DNA: TGTGCCAGTAGTATACGGTCAGCGAAATCCAACACTGAAGCTTTCTTT; CDR3 protein: CASSIRSAKSNTEAFF
D gene: NA; clone size: NA; V gene: TRBV27; J gene: TRBJ2-7; CDR3 DNA: TGTGCCAGCAGTTTCGGACAGCCGTACTCCTACGAGCAGTACTTC; CDR3 protein: CASSFGQPYSYEQYF
D gene: NA; clone size: NA; V gene: TRBV3-1/TRBV3-2; J gene: TRBJ1-2; CDR3 DNA: TGTGCCAGCAGCCAAGATAAACCGGGCTCCCATTCGGGGGGCTACACCTTC; CDR3 protein: CASSQDKPGSHSGGYTF
D gene: NA; clone size: NA; V gene: TRBV14; J gene: TRBJ1-3; CDR3 DNA: TGTGCCAGCAGCCTAATCGGGGATGGAAACACCATATATTTT; CDR3 protein: CASSLIGDGNTIYF
D gene: NA; clone size: once; V gene: TRBV25-1; J gene: TRBJ1-5; CDR3 DNA: TGTGCCAGCAGTGCCCCAGGGGTTACTCAGCCCCAGCATTTT; CDR3 protein: CASSAPGVTQPQHF
D gene: NA; clone size: NA; V gene: TRBV27; J gene: TRBJ1-1; CDR3 DNA: TGTGCCAGCAGTCAAACCACAGGGAACACTGAAGCTTTCTTT; CDR3 protein: CASSQTTGNTEAFF